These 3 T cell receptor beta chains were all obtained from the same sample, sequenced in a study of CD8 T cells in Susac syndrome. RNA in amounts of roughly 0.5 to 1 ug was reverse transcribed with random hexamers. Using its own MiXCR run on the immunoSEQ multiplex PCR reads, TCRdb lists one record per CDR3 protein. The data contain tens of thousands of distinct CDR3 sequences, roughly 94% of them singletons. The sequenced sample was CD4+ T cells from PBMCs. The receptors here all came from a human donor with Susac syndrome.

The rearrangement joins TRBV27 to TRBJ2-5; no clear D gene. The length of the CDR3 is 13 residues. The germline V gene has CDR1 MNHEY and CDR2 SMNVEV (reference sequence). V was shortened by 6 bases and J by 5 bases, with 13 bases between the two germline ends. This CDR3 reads CASSRSRWETQYF. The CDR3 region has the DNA TGTGCCAGCAGCCGATCGCGCTGGGAGACCCAGTACTTC.

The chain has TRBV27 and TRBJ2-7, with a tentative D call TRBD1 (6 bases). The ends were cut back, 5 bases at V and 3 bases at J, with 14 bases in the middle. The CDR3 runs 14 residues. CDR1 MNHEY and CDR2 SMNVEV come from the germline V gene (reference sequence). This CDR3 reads CASSLSTQGYEQYF. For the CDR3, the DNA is TGTGCCAGCAGTCTGTCCACACAGGGCTACGAGCAGTACTTC.

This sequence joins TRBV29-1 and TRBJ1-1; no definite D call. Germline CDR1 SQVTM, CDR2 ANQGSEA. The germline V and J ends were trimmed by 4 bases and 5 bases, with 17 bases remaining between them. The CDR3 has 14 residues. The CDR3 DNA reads TGCAGCGTTGGGATCAGCCGGGAGCTAACTGAAGCTTTCTTT. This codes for CSVGISRELTEAFF.